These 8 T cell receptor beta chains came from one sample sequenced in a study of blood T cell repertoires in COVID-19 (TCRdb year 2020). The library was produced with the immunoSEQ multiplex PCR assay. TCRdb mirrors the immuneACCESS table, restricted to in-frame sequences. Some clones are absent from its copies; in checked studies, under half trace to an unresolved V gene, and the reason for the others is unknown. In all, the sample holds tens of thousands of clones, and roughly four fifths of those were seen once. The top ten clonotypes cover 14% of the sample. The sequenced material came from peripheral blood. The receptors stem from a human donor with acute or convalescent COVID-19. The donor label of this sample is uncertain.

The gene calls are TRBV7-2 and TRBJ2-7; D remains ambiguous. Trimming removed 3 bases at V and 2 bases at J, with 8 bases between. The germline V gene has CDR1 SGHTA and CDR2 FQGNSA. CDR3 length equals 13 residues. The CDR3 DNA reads TGTGCCAGCAGCTTTGGCAGAACCTACGAGCAGTACTTC. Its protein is CASSFGRTYEQYF.

This CDR3 is CAINPGLAGGPSYEQYF. As DNA, the CDR3 is TGTGCCATCAACCCGGGACTAGCGGGAGGGCCGTCCTACGAGCAGTACTTC. The chain has TRBV10-3 and TRBJ2-7; TRBD2 aligns across 16 bases. V shed 7 bases, J shed 1 base, and the junction held 7 bases outside the gene matches. Germline loops: CDR1 ENHRY, CDR2 SYGVKD. The CDR3 runs to 17 residues.

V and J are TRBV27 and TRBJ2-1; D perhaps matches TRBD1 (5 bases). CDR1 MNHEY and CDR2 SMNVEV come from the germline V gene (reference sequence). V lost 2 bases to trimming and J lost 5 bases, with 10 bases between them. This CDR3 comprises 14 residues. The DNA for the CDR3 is TGTGCCAGCAGTTTACAAGGGGTGAACAATGAGCAGTTCTTC. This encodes CASSLQGVNNEQFF.

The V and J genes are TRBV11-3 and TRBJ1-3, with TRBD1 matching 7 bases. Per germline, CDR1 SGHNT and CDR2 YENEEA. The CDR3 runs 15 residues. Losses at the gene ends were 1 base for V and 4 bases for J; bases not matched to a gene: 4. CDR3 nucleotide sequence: TGTGCCAGCAGCTTAGGGGACAGATCCGGAAACACCATATATTTT. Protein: CASSLGDRSGNTIYF.

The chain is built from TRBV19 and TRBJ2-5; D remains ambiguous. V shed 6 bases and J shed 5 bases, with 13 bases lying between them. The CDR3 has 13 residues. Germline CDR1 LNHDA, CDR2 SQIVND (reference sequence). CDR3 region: CASSLQARETQYF. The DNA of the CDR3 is TGTGCCAGTAGCCTGCAAGCGAGGGAGACCCAGTACTTC.

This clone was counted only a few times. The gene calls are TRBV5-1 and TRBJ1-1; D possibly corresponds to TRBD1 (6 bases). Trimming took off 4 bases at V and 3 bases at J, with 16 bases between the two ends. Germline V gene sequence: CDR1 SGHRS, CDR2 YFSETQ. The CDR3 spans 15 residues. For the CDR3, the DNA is TGCGCCAGCAGCCCCCTGGCAGGGGAAGACACTGAAGCTTTCTTT. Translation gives CASSPLAGEDTEAFF.

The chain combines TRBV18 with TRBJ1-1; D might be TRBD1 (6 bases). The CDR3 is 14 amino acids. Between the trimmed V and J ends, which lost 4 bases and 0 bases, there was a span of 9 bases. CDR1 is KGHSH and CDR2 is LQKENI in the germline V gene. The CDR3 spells CASSRGDMNTEAFF. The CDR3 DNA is TGTGCCAGCTCACGAGGGGACATGAACACTGAAGCTTTCTTT.

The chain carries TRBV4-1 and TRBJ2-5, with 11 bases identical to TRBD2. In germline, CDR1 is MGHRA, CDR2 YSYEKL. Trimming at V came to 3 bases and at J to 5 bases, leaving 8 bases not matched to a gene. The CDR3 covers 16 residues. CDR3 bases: TGCGCCAGCAGCCAGAGGGAGGGACTAGCGGAGGAGACCCAGTACTTC. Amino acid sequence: CASSQREGLAEETQYF.